These T cell receptor beta chains were read from a single sample in a study of blood T cell repertoires in COVID-19. Repertoires were generated with immunoSEQ multiplex PCR, while TCRdb's copy carries only in-frame clones and drops some. The table lists roughly 150,000 clones, over 75% of them singletons. The sequencing sample was made of peripheral blood. These TCRs come from a woman between 50 and 59 years old with acute or convalescent COVID-19. The CDR3 runs from the conserved cysteine through the conserved F or W. Fields, in order: V gene, J gene, CDR3 protein.

V: TRBV18; J: TRBJ1-3; CDR3: CASSPAVQDTIYF
V: TRBV14; J: TRBJ1-6; CDR3: CASSHSNSPLHF
V: TRBV7-2; J: TRBJ1-3; CDR3: CASSVSTGEGNTIYF
V: TRBV28; J: TRBJ2-7; CDR3: CASSAPGQGLSYEQYF
V: TRBV10-3; J: TRBJ1-4; CDR3: CAISEEDSRTTNEKLFF
V: TRBV19; J: TRBJ2-1; CDR3: CASGVPNNEQFF
V: TRBV19; J: TRBJ2-1; CDR3: CASSIPSRSYNEQFF
V: TRBV19; J: TRBJ1-1; CDR3: CASTKDRGKAFF
V: TRBV7-9; J: TRBJ1-4; CDR3: CASTSGEGKLFF
V: TRBV5-1; J: TRBJ2-2; CDR3: CASTTGTPNTGELFF
V: TRBV9; J: TRBJ2-2; CDR3: CASSTRDRPNTGELFF
V: TRBV6-4; J: TRBJ1-2; CDR3: CASSDSTEGTHGYTF
V: TRBV4-3; J: TRBJ1-5; CDR3: CASSQSYREVYQPQHF
V: TRBV18; J: TRBJ1-5; CDR3: CASSDGGPGSGQPQHF
V: TRBV6-5; J: TRBJ2-1; CDR3: CASRVSQGDEQFF
V: TRBV4-2; J: TRBJ2-1; CDR3: CASSQTAREQFF
V: TRBV7-9; J: TRBJ1-2; CDR3: CASSHEAVVRYGYTF
V: TRBV6-5; J: TRBJ1-1; CDR3: CASSLRQGEAFF
V: TRBV27; J: TRBJ2-7; CDR3: CASSLGAYSYEQYF
V: TRBV7-2; J: TRBJ1-1; CDR3: CASSLDRGRREFF
V: TRBV6-6; J: TRBJ2-7; CDR3: CASSSQRDLSYEQYF
V: TRBV14; J: TRBJ2-1; CDR3: CASSRHSNEQFF
V: TRBV11-2; J: TRBJ2-7; CDR3: CASSITGTGFVEQYF
V: TRBV11-2; J: TRBJ2-5; CDR3: CASSLRDLRQETQYF
V: TRBV4-3; J: TRBJ1-5; CDR3: CASSQDRAHNQPQHF
V: TRBV12-3/TRBV12-4; J: TRBJ1-1; CDR3: CASNPGGWTEAFF